What follows is one T cell receptor (beta chain) and its context. Its antigen is still unknown. This record comes from a study of shared clonotypes between healthy human individuals. Study-level results: Measured sharing among donors was expected to vary with sequencing depth.

The assay was immunoSEQ multiplex PCR, and TCRdb's table has in-frame clones only and misses some. The sample has 2 million to 3 million clones; roughly nine tenths are singletons. The CDR3 consists of 14 residues. Germline CDR1 is SGHVS and CDR2 is FQNEAQ. Trimming took off 5 bases at V and 6 bases at J, with 14 bases between the two ends. Sequencing was carried out using naive CD4+ T cells sorted from blood. Subset noted: CD45RA+ positively selected. The chain is built from TRBV7-8 and TRBJ2-4, with D maybe TRBD1 (6 bases). This TCR was sampled from a man younger than 35 in good health. CDR3 protein: CASSPVTGRNIQYF. CDR3 coding DNA: TGTGCCAGCAGCCCTGTGACAGGACGAAACATTCAGTACTTC. The variable domain in full, completed from reference TRBV7-8 and TRBJ2-4, reads GAGVSQSPRYKVAKRGQDVALRCDPISGHVSLFWYQQALGQGPEFLTYFQNEAQLDKSGLPSDRFFAERPEGSVSTLKIQRTQQEDSAVYLCASSPVTGRNIQYFGAGTRLSVL.